This TCR beta chain came from a study of cytomegalovirus exposure and HLA in healthy donors. The length of the CDR3 is 15 residues. Germline assignment: CDR1 SGHDN and CDR2 FVKESK. Between the trimmed V and J ends, which lost 0 bases and 1 base, there was a span of 10 bases. The PCR made use of 60 Vbeta and 13 Jbeta primers. Method: immunoSEQ multiplex PCR; TCRdb's copy keeps in-frame clones and lacks some. The data show 130,000 or so clones, 74% seen once. The receptor's source is a man between 40 and 49 years old in good health and CMV-seropositive. The sequencing input was PBMCs. The chain has TRBV14 and TRBJ2-7; D is possibly TRBD1 (5 bases). The CDR3 reads CASSQEGHRSYEQYF. The CDR3 coding sequence is TGTGCCAGCAGCCAAGAAGGACACAGGTCCTACGAGCAGTACTTC.